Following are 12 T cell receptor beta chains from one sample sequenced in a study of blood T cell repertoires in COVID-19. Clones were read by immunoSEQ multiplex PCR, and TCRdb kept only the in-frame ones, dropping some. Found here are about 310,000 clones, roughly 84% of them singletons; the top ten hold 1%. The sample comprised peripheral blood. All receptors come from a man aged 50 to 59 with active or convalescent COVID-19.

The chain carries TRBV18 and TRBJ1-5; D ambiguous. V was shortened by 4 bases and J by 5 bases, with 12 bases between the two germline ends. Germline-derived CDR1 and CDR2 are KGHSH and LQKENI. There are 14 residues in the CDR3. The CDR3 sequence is CASSRALSDQPQHF. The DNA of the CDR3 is TGTGCCAGCTCACGGGCTCTTTCAGATCAGCCCCAGCATTTT. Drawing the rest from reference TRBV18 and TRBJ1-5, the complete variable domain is NAGVMQNPRHLVRRRGQEARLRCSPMKGHSHVYWYRQLPEEGLKFMVYLQKENIIDESGMPKERFSAEFPKEGPSILRIQQVVRGDSAAYFCASSRALSDQPQHFGDGTRLSIL.

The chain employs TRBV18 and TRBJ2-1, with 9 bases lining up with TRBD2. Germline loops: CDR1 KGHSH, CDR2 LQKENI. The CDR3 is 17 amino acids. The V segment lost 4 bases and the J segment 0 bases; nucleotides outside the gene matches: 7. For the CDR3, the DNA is TGTGCCAGCTCACGGACGGGTAGCGGGAGCTCCTACAATGAGCAGTTCTTC. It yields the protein CASSRTGSGSSYNEQFF.

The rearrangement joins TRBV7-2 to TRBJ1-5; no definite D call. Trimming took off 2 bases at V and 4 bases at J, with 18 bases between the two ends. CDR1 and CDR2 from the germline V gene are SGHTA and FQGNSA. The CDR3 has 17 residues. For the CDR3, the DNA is TGTGCCAGCAGCTTAACCGGGCGGGCGGGTATGAATCAGCCCCAGCATTTT. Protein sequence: CASSLTGRAGMNQPQHF.

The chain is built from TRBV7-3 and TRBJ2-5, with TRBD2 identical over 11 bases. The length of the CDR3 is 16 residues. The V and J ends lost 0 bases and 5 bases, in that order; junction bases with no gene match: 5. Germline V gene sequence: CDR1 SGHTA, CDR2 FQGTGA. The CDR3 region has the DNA TGTGCCAGCAGCTTAACTGGGGCTAGCGGGAGGGAGACCCAGTACTTC. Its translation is CASSLTGASGRETQYF.

CDR3 in amino acids: CASSLPGRRFEQYF. The CDR3 region has the DNA TGTGCCAGCAGTTTACCCGGGAGAAGGTTCGAGCAGTACTTC. The genes are TRBV28 and TRBJ2-7, with D perhaps TRBD2 (6 bases). This CDR3 spans 14 amino acids. The germline V and J ends were trimmed by 2 bases and 6 bases, with 14 bases remaining between them. CDR1 is MDHEN, CDR2 SYDVKM, per germline. The full variable domain, completed using reference TRBV28 and TRBJ2-7, is DVKVTQSSRYLVKRTGEKVFLECVQDMDHENMFWYRQDPGLGLRLIYFSYDVKMKEKGDIPEGYSVSREKKERFSLILESASTNQTSMYLCASSLPGRRFEQYFGPGTRLTVT.

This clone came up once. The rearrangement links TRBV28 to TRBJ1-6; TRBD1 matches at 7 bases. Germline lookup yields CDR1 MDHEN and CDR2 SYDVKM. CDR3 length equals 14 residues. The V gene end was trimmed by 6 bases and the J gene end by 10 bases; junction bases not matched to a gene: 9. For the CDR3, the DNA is TGTGCCAGCAGCCCGGGACAGACGAGATCACCCCTCCACTTT. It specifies CASSPGQTRSPLHF.

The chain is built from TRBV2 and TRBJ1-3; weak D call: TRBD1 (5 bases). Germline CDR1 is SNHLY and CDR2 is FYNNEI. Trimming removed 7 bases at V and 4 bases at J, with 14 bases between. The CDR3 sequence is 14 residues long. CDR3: CASIRSGNGNTIYF. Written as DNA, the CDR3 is TGTGCCAGCATTAGGTCAGGGAACGGAAACACCATATATTTT.

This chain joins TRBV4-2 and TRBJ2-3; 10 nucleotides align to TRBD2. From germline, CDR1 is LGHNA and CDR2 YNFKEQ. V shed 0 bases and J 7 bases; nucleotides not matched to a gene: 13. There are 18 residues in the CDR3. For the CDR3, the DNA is TGTGCCAGCAGCCAAGAAGGTGGTAGCGGGAGGAATGGGTATACGCAGTATTTT. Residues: CASSQEGGSGRNGYTQYF.

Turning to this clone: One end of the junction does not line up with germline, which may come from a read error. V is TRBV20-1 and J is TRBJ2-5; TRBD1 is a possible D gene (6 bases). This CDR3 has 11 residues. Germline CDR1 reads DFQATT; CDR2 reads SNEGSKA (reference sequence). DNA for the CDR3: TGTAAAACAGGGAGCCAAGAGACCCAGTACTTC. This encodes CKTGSQETQYF.

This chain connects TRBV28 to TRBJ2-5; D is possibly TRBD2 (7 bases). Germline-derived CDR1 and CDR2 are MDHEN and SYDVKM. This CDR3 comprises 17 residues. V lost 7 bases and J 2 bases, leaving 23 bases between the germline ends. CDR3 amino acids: CASIPTAGANPQETQYF. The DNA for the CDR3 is TGTGCCAGCATCCCAACGGCGGGGGCGAACCCACAAGAGACCCAGTACTTC. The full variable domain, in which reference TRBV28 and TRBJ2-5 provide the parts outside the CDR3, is DVKVTQSSRYLVKRTGEKVFLECVQDMDHENMFWYRQDPGLGLRLIYFSYDVKMKEKGDIPEGYSVSREKKERFSLILESASTNQTSMYLCASIPTAGANPQETQYFGPGTRLLVL.

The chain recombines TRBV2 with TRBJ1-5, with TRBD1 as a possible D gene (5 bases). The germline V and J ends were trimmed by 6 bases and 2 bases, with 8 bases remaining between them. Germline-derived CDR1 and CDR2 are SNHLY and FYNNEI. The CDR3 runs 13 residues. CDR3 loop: CASRAGRNQPQHF. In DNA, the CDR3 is TGTGCCAGCAGAGCGGGACGCAATCAGCCCCAGCATTTT.

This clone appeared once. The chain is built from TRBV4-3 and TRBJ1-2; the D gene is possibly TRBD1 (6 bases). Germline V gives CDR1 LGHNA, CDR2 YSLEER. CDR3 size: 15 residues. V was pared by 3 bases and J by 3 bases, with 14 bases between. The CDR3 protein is CASSQGAGEYYGYTF. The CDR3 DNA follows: TGCGCCAGCAGCCAGGGGGCAGGGGAGTACTATGGCTACACCTTC.